The 18 T cell receptor beta chains in this list originate from one sample, sequenced in a study of blood T cells in healthy people across ages. It was with a sample-barcoded 5' primer and a J-beta primer mix that a second PCR of roughly 7 to 12 cycles was run. TCRdb ran MiXCR on the 5' RACE reads and lists one entry per CDR3 protein. Of about 1.6 million distinct CDR3 sequences listed, 30% to 35% were seen once; the top ten hold roughly 10%. Sequencing was performed on blood. These TCRs come from a woman aged 25 to 45 in good health.

This clonotype was counted only a few times. The chain uses TRBV5-1 and TRBJ1-3; no reliable D call. The CDR3 runs to 13 residues. Trimming removed 1 base at V and 3 bases at J, with 5 bases between. CDR1 and CDR2 (germline): SGHRS, YFSETQ. The DNA for the CDR3 is TGCGCCAGCAGCTTGTCGTTTGGAAACACCATATATTTT. It is translated as CASSLSFGNTIYF. The full variable domain, rest sourced from reference TRBV5-1 and TRBJ1-3, is KAGVTQTPRYLIKTRGQQVTLSCSPISGHRSVSWYQQTPGQGLQFLFEYFSETQRNKGNFPGRFSGRQFSNSRSEMNVSTLELGDSALYLCASSLSFGNTIYFGEGSWLTVV.

Concerning this clonotype itself: One end of the junction does not line up with germline, which may come from a read error. The rearrangement joins TRBV28 to TRBJ1-4, with TRBD1 matching over 8 bases. The germline gives CDR1 MDHEN, CDR2 SYDVKM. The CDR3 is 15 residues long. CDR3 protein: CASSSQGAQNERLFF. The CDR3 DNA sequence: TGTGCCAGCAGTTCCCAGGGGGCCCAAAATGAAAGACTGTTTTTT.

The chain uses TRBV5-4 and TRBJ2-3; 9 bases match TRBD2. Germline-derived CDR1 and CDR2 are SGHNT and YYREEE (reference sequence). Losses at the gene ends were 4 bases for V and 4 bases for J; bases not matched to a gene: 10. CDR3 length equals 16 residues. CDR3 DNA sequence: TGTGCCAGCAGCCCACAACGCGGGGGGGCCGCAGATACGCAGTATTTT. This gives the protein CASSPQRGGAADTQYF. Together with reference TRBV5-4 and TRBJ2-3, the CDR3 gives the full variable domain: ETGVTQSPTHLIKTRGQQVTLRCSSQSGHNTVSWYQQALGQGPQFIFQYYREEENGRGNFPPRFSGLQFPNYSSELNVNALELDDSALYLCASSPQRGGAADTQYFGPGTRLTVL.

This chain links TRBV6-5 with TRBJ1-1, with D unclear. The ends were cut back, 6 bases at V and 4 bases at J, with 15 bases in the middle. CDR3 length: 14 amino acids. The germline gives CDR1 MNHEY, CDR2 SVGAGI. The CDR3 DNA sequence: TGTGCCAGCAGATCGGACCGAAGCGCCACTGAAGCTTTCTTT. Translating it yields CASRSDRSATEAFF.

This clonotype showed up many times. The chain is built from TRBV7-9 and TRBJ2-6; D is ambiguous. Germline lookup yields CDR1 SEHNR and CDR2 FQNEAQ (reference sequence). The ends were cut back, 5 bases at V and 1 base at J, with 6 bases in the middle. This CDR3 contains 14 residues. In DNA, the CDR3 is TGTGCCAGCAGCCGTGTATCTGGGGCCAACGTCCTGACTTTC. As protein: CASSRVSGANVLTF.

The chain carries TRBV6-6 and TRBJ2-7, with 10 bases lining up with TRBD2. The CDR3 has 14 residues. Germline CDR1 reads MNHNY; CDR2 reads SVGAGI (reference sequence). After removal of 8 bases from V and 1 base from J, the junction contained 5 bases not matched to a gene. CDR3 DNA: TGTGCCAGCGAAGATAGCGGGGGGTCCTACGAGCAGTACTTC. Translated, it gives CASEDSGGSYEQYF.

This clonotype was picked up many times. This chain uses TRBV30 with TRBJ1-1; D unclear. Germline CDR1 reads GTSNPN; CDR2 reads SVGIG (reference sequence). V lost 1 base to trimming and J lost 7 bases, with 7 bases between them. The CDR3 length is 11 residues. The CDR3, as DNA: TGTGCCTGGAGTGGCCGAGTTGAAGCTTTCTTT. As protein: CAWSGRVEAFF.

Comments on this clonotype: Mismatch with germline at one junction end may stem from a read error. The gene calls are TRBV4-1 and TRBJ1-5; TRBD1 might be the D (5 bases). This CDR3 is 15 amino acids long. Germline CDR1 is MGHRA and CDR2 is YSYEKL. CDR3 in DNA: TGCGCCAGCAGCCTACAAGCGGGGGGTCTCGAGCCCCGGCATTTT. Translation gives CASSLQAGGLEPRHF.

Comment on this clonotype: Since a much larger clone is just one base distant, this may be a read error. This rearrangement joins TRBV9 to TRBJ2-1; D is undetermined. With the DNA end fitting TRBJ2-7 better, the J assignment may be wrong. This CDR3 has 14 residues. CDR1 and CDR2 (germline): SGDLS, YYNGEE. DNA of the CDR3: TGTGCCAGCAGCGTAGGAAACAGATACAATGAGCAGTACTTC. It encodes CASSVGNRYNEQYF.

V is TRBV5-1 and J is TRBJ2-7, with 12 bases identical to TRBD2. After removal of 5 bases from V and 2 bases from J, the junction contained 5 bases not matched to a gene. Germline assignment: CDR1 SGHRS and CDR2 YFSETQ. This CDR3 spans 15 amino acids. CDR3 DNA: TGCGCCAGCAGGGCTAGGACTAGCGGGACCTACGAGCAGTACTTC. Encoded protein: CASRARTSGTYEQYF.

The chain is built from TRBV5-1 and TRBJ2-7; 10 nucleotides align to TRBD1. The CDR3 loop spans 14 amino acids. Germline-derived CDR1 and CDR2 are SGHRS and YFSETQ. Losses at the gene ends were 3 bases for V and 5 bases for J; bases not matched to a gene: 5. The CDR3 DNA reads TGCGCCAGCAGCTCGGGACAGGGGACCAACGAGCAGTACTTC. Translating gives CASSSGQGTNEQYF.

V and J are TRBV6-4 and TRBJ2-5; D not certain. There are 13 residues in the CDR3. Germline V gene lookup returns CDR1 MRHNA and CDR2 SNTAGT. V was clipped by 5 bases and J by 11 bases, with 18 bases between them. The CDR3 DNA reads as TGTGCCAGCAGTATTACCCACTACAATGAGCAGTACTTC. It is translated as CASSITHYNEQYF.

This clonotype has more than one count but fewer than ten. The genes are TRBV6-1 and TRBJ2-5; D remains unclear. Germline-derived CDR1 and CDR2 are MNHNS and SASEGT. This CDR3 comprises 15 residues. The ends were cut back, 1 base at V and 3 bases at J, with 12 bases in the middle. CDR3 nucleotide sequence: TGTGCCAGCAGTGAAGAGTGGCTAGTCAAAGAGACCCAGTACTTC. The encoded protein is CASSEEWLVKETQYF.

The CDR3 nucleotides are TGCGCCAGCAGCCCGACGACAGGTCTGATGACCAAACTGTTTTTT. This encodes CASSPTTGLMTKLFF. The chain carries TRBV5-1 and TRBJ1-4, with D perhaps TRBD1 (6 bases). CDR1 is SGHRS and CDR2 is YFSETQ in the germline V gene. The CDR3 runs to 15 residues. V was pared by 4 bases and J by 11 bases, with 21 bases between.

In this sample, this clonotype turned up a few times. This chain uses TRBV12-3 or TRBV12-4 with TRBJ1-2; no reliable D call. The CDR3 is 13 residues long. The ends were cut back, 4 bases at V and 8 bases at J, with 14 bases in the middle. For the CDR3, the DNA is TGTGCCAGCAGTTCCGGGCCCGTAATCGGCTACACCTTC. This encodes CASSSGPVIGYTF.

This clonotype was recorded many times. V is TRBV5-5 and J is TRBJ1-5; no firm D call. Germline values: CDR1 SGHKS, CDR2 YYEKEE (reference sequence). This CDR3 spans 16 amino acids. V dropped 3 bases and J dropped 11 bases, with 24 bases sitting between them. The CDR3 protein is CASSSDGIPRHMAQHF. The CDR3 DNA reads as TGTGCCAGCAGCTCGGACGGGATCCCCCGACATATGGCCCAGCATTTT.

The V and J genes are TRBV7-8 and TRBJ2-3; D may correspond to TRBD1 or TRBD2 (5 bases each). Germline V lookup: CDR1 SGHVS, CDR2 FQNEAQ. There are 14 residues in the CDR3. V was pared by 5 bases and J by 2 bases, with 11 bases between. This CDR3 reads CASSKGRNTDTQYF. The CDR3 region has the DNA TGTGCCAGCAGCAAGGGACGGAACACAGATACGCAGTATTTT.

The chain is built from TRBV6-1 and TRBJ2-3, with 14 bases lining up with TRBD2. V shed 7 bases, J shed 4 bases, and the junction held 10 bases outside the gene matches. CDR3 length: 17 amino acids. The germline gives CDR1 MNHNS, CDR2 SASEGT. CDR3 DNA sequence: TGTGCCAGCAACAAAAAGACTAGCGGGAGGGGTTCAGATACGCAGTATTTT. Protein sequence: CASNKKTSGRGSDTQYF.